This T cell receptor beta chain derives from a study of identical twins. V was clipped by 3 bases and J by 7 bases; unmatched bases: 5. From germline, CDR1 is SEHNR and CDR2 FQNEAQ (reference sequence). The CDR3 has 14 residues. This clonotype has at least ten counts. MiXCR, applied by TCRdb to the 5' RACE reads, yields one record per CDR3 protein. This table holds some 210,000 distinct CDR3 sequences, roughly 15% found once. All of the donors were Caucasians in good health. The same sample was also used in a study of T cells expressing NK-cell markers. That paper states: Of CD8+ T cells, 1.0-7.0% belonged to dominant NKG2C+ clonotypes in five to seven donors.

V is TRBV7-9 and J is TRBJ2-1; the match to TRBD2 covers 8 bases. The sample consisted of CD8+ T cells sorted from blood. The clonotype was recovered from a woman aged 18-35 years in good health. CDR3 bases: TGTGCCAGCAGCTTGGGACCGGGAGGGAATGAGCAGTTCTTC. Its protein product is CASSLGPGGNEQFF.